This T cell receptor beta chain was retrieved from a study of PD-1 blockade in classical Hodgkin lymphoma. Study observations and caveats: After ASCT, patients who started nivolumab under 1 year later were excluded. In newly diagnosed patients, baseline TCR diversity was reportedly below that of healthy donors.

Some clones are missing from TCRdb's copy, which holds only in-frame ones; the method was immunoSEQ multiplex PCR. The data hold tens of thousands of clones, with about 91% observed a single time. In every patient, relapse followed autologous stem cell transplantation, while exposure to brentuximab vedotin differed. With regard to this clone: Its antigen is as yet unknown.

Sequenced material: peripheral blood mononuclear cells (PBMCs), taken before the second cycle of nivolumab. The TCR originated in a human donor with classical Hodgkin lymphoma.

DNA of the CDR3: TGTGCCACCAGCAGGGGACCGGGACAGGGAGACCAGCCCCAGCATTTT. It yields the protein CATSRGPGQGDQPQHF. V is TRBV15 and J is TRBJ1-5, with 9 bases identical to TRBD1. The length of the CDR3 is 16 residues. With 3 bases clipped from V and 7 bases from J, the junction kept 10 bases outside the gene matches. The V gene's germline CDR1 is LNHNV and CDR2 YYDKDF (reference sequence).